This T cell receptor (beta chain) was captured in a study of blood T cell repertoires in COVID-19. Sequencing was performed with immunoSEQ multiplex PCR; in TCRdb, only in-frame clones are kept and a portion is missing. The table includes about 270,000 clones, approximately 86% detected once. Germline V CDR1 and CDR2: MDHEN, SYDVKM. The V end lost 2 bases, the J end lost 0 bases, and 7 bases lay between the germline ends. The CDR3 totals 15 residues. The material sequenced was PBMCs or T cells enriched from blood (not recorded which). This sequence joins TRBV28 and TRBJ1-4; D call uncertain. The receptor's source is a woman in her late teens or twenties who had recovered from COVID-19. The CDR3 sequence: CASSLTAPTNEKLFF. Here the CDR3 DNA reads TGTGCCAGCAGTTTAACAGCACCAACTAATGAAAAACTGTTTTTT.